These 27 T cell receptor beta chains were all obtained from the same sample, sequenced in a study of OX40 agonist ivuxolimab in advanced cancers. This table comes from immunoSEQ multiplex PCR, and its TCRdb copy is limited to in-frame clones, with some not included. The sample yields tens of thousands of clones, more than 70% seen once. The sample was CD4+ or CD8+ T cells sorted from blood, taken in a trial of the OX40 agonist ivuxolimab. These receptor sequences come from an adult with an advanced solid tumor such as melanoma, head and neck, liver or kidney cancer.

The rearrangement links TRBV7-3 to TRBJ2-3; 9 bases fit TRBD2. Trimming took 1 base from V and 4 from J; bases not matched to a gene: 6. The CDR3 loop spans 16 amino acids. Germline values: CDR1 SGHTA, CDR2 FQGTGA. The CDR3 here is CASSLKSGGRADTQYF. The DNA for the CDR3 is TGTGCCAGCAGCTTAAAAAGCGGGGGGCGGGCAGATACGCAGTATTTT.

The chain uses TRBV5-1 and TRBJ1-6, with no clear D. Per germline, CDR1 SGHRS and CDR2 YFSETQ. V gave up 4 bases and J gave up 0 bases, with 11 bases separating them. The CDR3 spans 16 residues. The DNA of the CDR3 is TGCGCCAGCAGCGGGCGAGGGAGCTCCTATAATTCACCCCTCCACTTT. Amino acid sequence: CASSGRGSSYNSPLHF.

The chain carries TRBV9 and TRBJ2-2; TRBD1 might be the D (6 bases). This CDR3 is 16 amino acids long. Germline lookup yields CDR1 SGDLS and CDR2 YYNGEE. Trimming removed 0 bases from V and 0 bases from J, with 9 bases in between. CDR3 in amino acids: CASSVAGGSNTGELFF. The CDR3 DNA reads as TGTGCCAGCAGCGTAGCTGGGGGCTCGAACACCGGGGAGCTGTTTTTT.

V usage is TRBV30 and J usage is TRBJ1-5, with D hard to call. The CDR3 spans 11 residues. V lost 5 bases and J 11 bases, leaving 13 bases between the germline ends. Germline loops: CDR1 GTSNPN, CDR2 SVGIG (reference sequence). In nucleotides, the CDR3 is TGTGCCTGGGGGGAAACCCGGGCCCAGCATTTT. The encoded protein is CAWGETRAQHF.

The rearrangement uses TRBV19 and TRBJ2-1; TRBD2 might be the D (5 bases). The CDR3 extends over 16 amino acids. Germline CDR1 reads LNHDA; CDR2 reads SQIVND (reference sequence). Trimming cost V 8 bases and J 4 bases, with 21 bases left between them. The CDR3: CASLSPGNGLYNEQFF. DNA for the CDR3: TGTGCCAGTCTATCACCCGGGAACGGCCTTTACAATGAGCAGTTCTTC.

The V call is TRBV9, the J call TRBJ2-5, with D perhaps TRBD2 (7 bases). Germline V lookup: CDR1 SGDLS, CDR2 YYNGEE. The CDR3 runs 15 residues. Trimming stripped 1 base from V and 5 bases from J, with 15 bases between. CDR3 sequence reads: CASSVTGGPSETQYF. As DNA, the CDR3 is TGTGCCAGCAGCGTAACCGGGGGGCCTTCGGAGACCCAGTACTTC.

This chain links TRBV6-1 with TRBJ1-5; perhaps TRBD1 as D (6 bases). Deletions cut 7 bases from V and 6 bases from J, with 19 bases between. Germline V gene lookup returns CDR1 MNHNS and CDR2 SASEGT. The CDR3 has 15 residues. CDR3 DNA: TGTGCCAGCACCGCACCCGGGGGGCTGGGTCAGCCCCAGCATTTT. Translating gives CASTAPGGLGQPQHF.

The chain joins TRBV6-5 to TRBJ2-6, with D tentatively TRBD2 (6 bases). Deletions cut 2 bases from V and 1 base from J, with 6 bases between. The germline CDR1 and CDR2 sequences are MNHEY and SVGAGI. This CDR3 comprises 15 residues. The CDR3 coding sequence is TGTGCCAGCAGTTACGGAGGGTCTGGGGCCAACGTCCTGACTTTC. This gives the protein CASSYGGSGANVLTF.

This clone was seen a single time. The junction departs from germline at one end; a sequencing error may be responsible. Here the CDR3 reads CSVEGLAFGKLFF. The CDR3 DNA follows: TGCAGCGTGGAAGGGCTCGCCTTTGGAAAACTGTTTTTT. V gene TRBV29-1 combines with J gene TRBJ1-4; D remains unclear. Germline CDR1 reads SQVTM; CDR2 reads ANQGSEA. This CDR3 has 13 amino acids.

This chain joins TRBV7-2 and TRBJ1-2; possibly TRBD1 for D (5 bases). This CDR3 has 13 residues. V was trimmed by 6 bases and J by 5 bases, leaving 13 bases between them. Looked up from germline, CDR1 is SGHTA and CDR2 is FQGNSA. CDR3 sequence: CASRELRGYGYTF. CDR3 nucleotides: TGTGCCAGCAGGGAATTGAGGGGTTATGGCTACACCTTC.

The chain joins TRBV9 to TRBJ1-2; TRBD1 matches 9 bases. The V segment lost 0 bases and the J segment 13 bases; nucleotides outside the gene matches: 10. Germline CDR1 and CDR2: SGDLS and YYNGEE. The CDR3 is 14 residues long. The CDR3, as DNA: TGTGCCAGCAGCGTAGGGGCGGGACAGGGTGTTCGCACCTTC. Protein: CASSVGAGQGVRTF. The full variable domain, in which reference TRBV9 and TRBJ1-2 provide the parts outside the CDR3, is DSGVTQTPKHLITATGQRVTLRCSPRSGDLSVYWYQQSLDQGLQFLIQYYNGEERAKGNILERFSAQQFPDLHSELNLSSLELGDSALYFCASSVGAGQGVRTFGSGTRLTVV.

The J gene is TRBJ2-5, the V gene TRBV7-2, with TRBD2 matching over 15 bases. J was trimmed by 5 bases and V by 3 bases; bases with no gene match: 7. The CDR3 runs to 17 residues. The germline V gene encodes CDR1 SGHTA and CDR2 FQGNSA. CDR3 in amino acids: CASSFVGGLAGGETQYF. The CDR3 nucleotides read TGTGCCAGCAGCTTCGTCGGGGGACTAGCGGGGGGCGAGACCCAGTACTTC.

The chain employs TRBV28 and TRBJ2-1; no clear D. Looked up from germline, CDR1 is MDHEN and CDR2 is SYDVKM. Trimming stripped 4 bases from V and 4 bases from J, with 8 bases between. CDR3 length: 13 amino acids. The CDR3 DNA follows: TGTGCCAGCAGTTGGACGGGTTACAATGAGCAGTTCTTC. Translation gives CASSWTGYNEQFF.

The chain is built from TRBV15 and TRBJ1-4; 7 bases are a match to TRBD1. CDR1 and CDR2 (germline): LNHNV, YYDKDF (reference sequence). The CDR3 length is 16 residues. Trimming removed 3 bases from V and 8 bases from J; junction bases left unmatched: 12. The CDR3 loop is CATSSLTGVVKEKLFF. The CDR3 nucleotides are TGTGCCACCAGCAGTCTAACAGGGGTTGTAAAGGAAAAACTGTTTTTT.

The chain's CDR3 is CASSPDRAGGVLHF. As DNA, the CDR3 is TGTGCCAGCAGCCCTGACAGAGCAGGAGGCGTCCTCCACTTT. The chain combines TRBV7-9 with TRBJ1-6; D might be TRBD1 (5 bases). The CDR3 covers 14 residues. Germline CDR1 and CDR2: SEHNR and FQNEAQ (reference sequence). The ends were cut back, 5 bases at V and 15 bases at J, with 20 bases in the middle.

The chain is built from TRBV4-2 and TRBJ1-2, with D maybe TRBD1 (6 bases). This CDR3 contains 15 residues. V was pared by 5 bases and J by 8 bases, with 21 bases between. The germline V gene encodes CDR1 LGHNA and CDR2 YNFKEQ. The CDR3 nucleotides read TGTGCCAGCAGCTCCCTCGGGGGGCGCAGGGAAGGCTACACCTTC. It codes for CASSSLGGRREGYTF.

CDR3 amino acids: CASSPGLAGQETQYF. In DNA form, the CDR3 reads TGCGCCAGCAGCCCCGGACTAGCGGGACAAGAGACCCAGTACTTC. V usage is TRBV5-1 and J usage is TRBJ2-5; 12 bases map to TRBD2. Germline V CDR1 and CDR2: SGHRS, YFSETQ. J gave up 2 bases and V 4 bases, and 3 bases lay outside the gene matches. The CDR3 extends over 15 amino acids.

The V gene is TRBV30, the J gene TRBJ2-1; D is undetermined. The V and J ends lost 2 bases and 12 bases respectively, with 14 bases between them. Germline CDR1 and CDR2: GTSNPN and SVGIG (reference sequence). The CDR3 is made up of 12 amino acids. DNA of the CDR3: TGTGCCTGGAGTCCGTCCGGGTCCCTGCAGTTCTTC. Translation: CAWSPSGSLQFF.

The genes are TRBV4-1 and TRBJ2-2; D possibly corresponds to TRBD2 (5 bases). V gave up 2 bases and J gave up 2 bases, with 6 bases separating them. This CDR3 region has 14 residues. Germline V gene sequence: CDR1 MGHRA, CDR2 YSYEKL. As DNA, the CDR3 is TGCGCCAGCAGCCAAAGGACTAACACCGGGGAGCTGTTTTTT. Translation gives CASSQRTNTGELFF.

The chain joins TRBV5-6 to TRBJ1-6, with D perhaps TRBD1 (5 bases). There are 14 residues in the CDR3. Germline V gene data show CDR1 as SGHDT and CDR2 as YYEEEE. The V and J ends lost 4 bases and 9 bases respectively, with 14 bases between them. The DNA of the CDR3 is TGTGCCAGCAGCCCAACCTGGGGCAGTTCACCCCTCCACTTT. Translating gives CASSPTWGSSPLHF.

V is TRBV2 and J is TRBJ2-6; D may be TRBD1 (7 bases). Germline CDR1 reads SNHLY; CDR2 reads FYNNEI. The CDR3 extends over 16 amino acids. Trimming pared 7 bases from V and 0 bases from J, leaving 13 bases between. CDR3 DNA: TGTGCCAGCACCCAGGGGGGTCTCTCTGGGGCCAACGTCCTGACTTTC. Translation gives CASTQGGLSGANVLTF.

Of note for this clone: Its ends do not fully match the called genes, so a read error is possible. CDR3 loop: CAIRESKGIESNSPLHF. DNA for the CDR3: TGTGCCATCAGGGAGTCGAAGGGTATTGAGAGTAATTCACCCCTCCACTTT. The J gene is TRBJ1-6, the V gene TRBV10-3, with D uncertain. The germline V gene has CDR1 ENHRY and CDR2 SYGVKD. CDR3 length equals 17 residues.

As DNA, the CDR3 is TGTGCCACCAGCAGAGATCACAATGAAAAACTGTTTTTT. It is translated as CATSRDHNEKLFF. The genes are TRBV15 and TRBJ1-4; D not certain. Deletions cut 0 bases from V and 5 bases from J, with 4 bases between. CDR1 is LNHNV, CDR2 YYDKDF, per germline (reference sequence). The CDR3 consists of 13 residues. Looking up the rest from reference TRBV15 and TRBJ1-4 gives the full variable domain: DAMVIQNPRYQVTQFGKPVTLSCSQTLNHNVMYWYQQKSSQAPKLLFHYYDKDFNNEADTPDNFQSRRPNTSFCFLDIRSPGLGDTAMYLCATSRDHNEKLFFGSGTQLSVL.

The V and J genes are TRBV6-5 and TRBJ2-1; D unresolved. Trimming shortened V by 4 bases and J by 0 bases, and 13 bases separated the two germline ends. Germline CDR1 reads MNHEY; CDR2 reads SVGAGI. The CDR3 spans 16 residues. CDR3 coding DNA: TGTGCCAGCAGTTTGACCCTGGGCAGCTCCTACAATGAGCAGTTCTTC. As protein: CASSLTLGSSYNEQFF.

The chain is built from TRBV11-3 and TRBJ2-7; 7 positions agree with TRBD1. The CDR3 sequence is 14 residues long. The V segment lost 2 bases and the J segment 2 bases; nucleotides outside the gene matches: 3. Germline V gene lookup returns CDR1 SGHNT and CDR2 YENEEA. In DNA form, the CDR3 reads TGTGCCAGCAGCTTACGACAGGGAACCTACGAGCAGTACTTC. Translation: CASSLRQGTYEQYF.

The rearrangement joins TRBV6-5 to TRBJ2-3; D may match TRBD1 or TRBD2 (6 bases each). CDR1 MNHEY and CDR2 SVGAGI come from the germline V gene. This CDR3 comprises 14 residues. Trimming shortened V by 2 bases and J by 6 bases, and 12 bases separated the two germline ends. This CDR3 is CASSYVGAGDTQYF. The DNA for the CDR3 is TGTGCCAGCAGTTACGTGGGGGCGGGGGATACGCAGTATTTT.

This clone was detected only once. The genes are TRBV19 and TRBJ2-7; D is perhaps TRBD2 (5 bases). Trimming took 10 bases from V and 5 from J, leaving 18 bases between them. The CDR3 consists of 13 residues. CDR1 and CDR2 (germline): LNHDA, SQIVND (reference sequence). The chain's CDR3 is CATSGSGRDEQYF. CDR3 bases: TGTGCCACCAGTGGGAGTGGCCGCGACGAGCAGTACTTC. The complete variable domain, with remaining parts taken from reference TRBV19 and TRBJ2-7, reads DGGITQSPKYLFRKEGQNVTLSCEQNLNHDAMYWYRQDPGQGLRLIYYSQIVNDFQKGDIAEGYSVSREKKESFPLTVTSAQKNPTAFYLCATSGSGRDEQYFGPGTRLTVT.